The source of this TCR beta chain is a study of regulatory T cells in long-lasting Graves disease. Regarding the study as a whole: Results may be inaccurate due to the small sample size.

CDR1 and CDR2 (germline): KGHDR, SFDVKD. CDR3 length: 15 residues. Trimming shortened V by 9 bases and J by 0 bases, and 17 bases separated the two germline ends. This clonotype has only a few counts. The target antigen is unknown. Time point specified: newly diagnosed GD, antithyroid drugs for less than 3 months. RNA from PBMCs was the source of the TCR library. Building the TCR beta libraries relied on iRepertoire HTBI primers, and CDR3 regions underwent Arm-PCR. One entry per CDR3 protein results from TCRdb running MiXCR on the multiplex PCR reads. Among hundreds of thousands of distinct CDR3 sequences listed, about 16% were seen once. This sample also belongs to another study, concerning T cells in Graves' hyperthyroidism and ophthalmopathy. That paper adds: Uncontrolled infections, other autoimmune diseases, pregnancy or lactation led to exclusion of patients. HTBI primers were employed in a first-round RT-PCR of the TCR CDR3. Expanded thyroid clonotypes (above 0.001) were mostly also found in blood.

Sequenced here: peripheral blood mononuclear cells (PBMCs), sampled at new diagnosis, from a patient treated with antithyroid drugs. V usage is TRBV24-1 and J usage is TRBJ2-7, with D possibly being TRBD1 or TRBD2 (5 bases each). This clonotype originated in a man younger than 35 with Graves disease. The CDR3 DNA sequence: TGTGCCACCCGGGACCCCGACAGTTTCTCCTACGAGCAGTACTTC. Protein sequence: CATRDPDSFSYEQYF.